This TCR beta chain comes out of a study of Graves' ophthalmopathy and Graves' hyperthyroidism. This clonotype was recorded at least ten times. The CDR3 runs to 15 residues. Trimming shortened V by 2 bases and J by 5 bases, and 15 bases separated the two germline ends. The germline gives CDR1 SGHDN, CDR2 FVKESK. RNA served as the template for amplifying TCR beta CDR3 regions. RT-PCR in the first round used HTBI primers; a second-round multiplex PCR followed. TCRdb itself ran the multiplex PCR reads through MiXCR, one entry per CDR3 protein. The sample includes around 1,000,000 distinct CDR3 sequences, 35% to 40% of them seen just once.

Source material: peripheral blood or thyroid tissue (not recorded which). This receptor was obtained from an adult man with Graves' hyperthyroidism. The chain uses TRBV14 and TRBJ2-5, with D uncertain. CDR3 bases: TGTGCCAGCAGCCAAATGCAGGCGGCGTTGGAGACCCAGTACTTC. This sequence encodes CASSQMQAALETQYF.